What follows are 9 T cell receptor beta chains derived from one specimen sequenced in a study of identifying expanded T cells in peripheral blood. TCRdb's table, derived via immunoSEQ multiplex PCR, lists solely in-frame clones and lacks some. The table has 95,000 to 100,000 clones, approximately 88% seen once. Sequencing used blood. All receptors derive from a person aged 18 to 70 in good health.

The chain recombines TRBV5-1 with TRBJ2-5, with D hard to call. CDR1 SGHRS and CDR2 YFSETQ come from the germline V gene. This CDR3 region has 12 residues. V lost 4 bases, J lost 3 bases, and 7 bases lay in between. The CDR3 sequence is CASSGLEETQYF. The CDR3 DNA follows: TGCGCCAGCAGCGGGCTCGAAGAGACCCAGTACTTC.

The chain couples TRBV4-3 to TRBJ1-1; D ambiguous. The CDR3 loop spans 18 amino acids. With 4 bases removed from V and 1 base from J, the gap between germline ends came to 22 bases. From germline, CDR1 is LGHNA and CDR2 YSLEER. The CDR3 coding sequence is TGCGCCAGCAGCCCCGGAAGCGGTGACGGATGGGGGAACACTGAAGCTTTCTTT. Translated: CASSPGSGDGWGNTEAFF.

This sequence joins TRBV9 and TRBJ2-2, with a possible D match to TRBD2 (5 bases). The V and J ends lost 4 bases and 0 bases respectively, with 7 bases between them. The length of the CDR3 is 14 residues. Looked up from germline, CDR1 is SGDLS and CDR2 is YYNGEE. The CDR3 is CASSPTTNTGELFF. The CDR3 DNA follows: TGTGCCAGCAGCCCGACTACGAACACCGGGGAGCTGTTTTTT.

This sequence joins TRBV6-5 and TRBJ1-2; TRBD1 is a possible D gene (5 bases). CDR1 MNHEY and CDR2 SVGAGI come from the germline V gene. This CDR3 is built from 15 residues. V was pared by 9 bases and J by 4 bases, with 21 bases between. The CDR3 DNA is TGTGCCAGTGCTATCCGGGGCCAAGGTACCTATGGCTACACCTTC. It encodes CASAIRGQGTYGYTF.

The V and J genes are TRBV7-7 and TRBJ1-1, with 8 positions matching TRBD1. V gave up 5 bases and J gave up 1 base; unmatched junction bases: 6. Germline CDR1 reads SSHAT; CDR2 reads FNYEAQ (reference sequence). The CDR3 has 15 residues. The CDR3 loop reads CASSPGQEPNTEAFF. CDR3 nucleotide sequence: TGTGCCAGCAGCCCGGGACAGGAGCCGAACACTGAAGCTTTCTTT.

The chain recombines TRBV28 with TRBJ2-5, with D perhaps assigned TRBD1 or TRBD2 (5 bases each). The assigned J gene may be wrong: the sequence end matches TRBJ2-7 better. The CDR3 has 14 residues. Germline lookup yields CDR1 MDHEN and CDR2 SYDVKM. The chain's CDR3 is CASSLGRGGYEQYF. The DNA for the CDR3 is TGTGCCAGCAGTTTGGGACGGGGTGGCTACGAGCAGTACTTC.

The gene calls are TRBV2 and TRBJ1-5; D perhaps matches TRBD1 (5 bases). CDR1 and CDR2 from the germline V gene are SNHLY and FYNNEI. Trimming cost V 5 bases and J 4 bases, with 9 bases left between them. There are 13 residues in the CDR3. CDR3 coding DNA: TGTGCCAGCAGTTCCCAGGGTAATCAGCCCCAGCATTTT. Protein product: CASSSQGNQPQHF.

The rearrangement joins TRBV6-6 to TRBJ1-1; weak D call: TRBD1 (5 bases). With 6 bases removed from V and 4 bases from J, the gap between germline ends came to 15 bases. CDR3 size: 14 residues. The V gene's germline CDR1 is MNHNY and CDR2 SVGAGI (reference sequence). CDR3 bases: TGTGCCAGCAGCCTTCAGACAAGGGGCACTGAAGCTTTCTTT. Residues: CASSLQTRGTEAFF.

The rearrangement joins TRBV6-5 to TRBJ1-1, with D possibly TRBD1 on 5 matching bases. In germline, CDR1 is MNHEY, CDR2 SVGAGI. The CDR3 is 15 amino acids. Trimming cost V 7 bases and J 4 bases, with 19 bases left between them. CDR3 nucleotides: TGTGCCAGCAACCCGGGCGGGGAGGGGAGCACTGAAGCTTTCTTT. Translating gives CASNPGGEGSTEAFF.